The 9 T cell receptor beta chains listed next were all sequenced from one sample in a study of T cells in Graves' hyperthyroidism and ophthalmopathy (dated by TCRdb to about 2019). Libraries were built with multiplex PCR. Sequencing was performed on an Illumina HiSeq 2000. The TCR beta CDR3 regions were amplified from the RNA transcripts. A first-round RT-PCR of the TCR CDR3 used the HTBI primer set with the Qiagen OneStep RT-PCR kit. TCRdb redid the processing of the public reads, applying fastp at Q25 and MiXCR, and retained in-frame beta chains. When rows share a CDR3 protein, they turn into one entry using the most common DNA and genes. Across this sample there are 500,000 to 750,000 distinct CDR3 sequences, with 15% to 19% seen only once. The ten biggest clones cover under 8% of the sample. Sequencing input: blood. The receptors derive from a woman younger than 45 with Graves' hyperthyroidism.

This clonotype was detected many times. This chain links TRBV24-1 with TRBJ2-5; TRBD1 agrees at 8 bases. Germline V gene sequence: CDR1 KGHDR, CDR2 SFDVKD. CDR3 size: 15 residues. V was pared by 5 bases and J by 5 bases, with 9 bases of the junction left unmatched. CDR3 region: CATSGAGTGGETQYF. CDR3 DNA sequence: TGTGCCACCAGTGGCGCCGGGACAGGAGGCGAGACCCAGTACTTC.

This clonotype was seen a few times. The rearrangement links TRBV20-1 to TRBJ2-7, with TRBD2 matching 10 bases. Looked up from germline, CDR1 is DFQATT and CDR2 is SNEGSKA (reference sequence). This CDR3 spans 19 amino acids. Trimming took 2 bases from V and 0 from J; bases not matched to a gene: 16. The CDR3: CSARPGGLLAGRSSYEQYF. The CDR3 nucleotides are TGCAGTGCTAGACCTGGTGGGTTACTAGCGGGAAGGAGCTCCTACGAGCAGTACTTC.

This clonotype was counted ten times or more. The chain combines TRBV10-3 with TRBJ2-7; 7 nucleotides align to TRBD2. J was trimmed by 3 bases and V by 5 bases; bases with no gene match: 1. Germline lookup yields CDR1 ENHRY and CDR2 SYGVKD. This CDR3 has 12 amino acids. CDR3 coding DNA: TGTGCCATCAGTAGCGGGGACTACGAGCAGTACTTC. It codes for CAISSGDYEQYF.

This clonotype has a handful of counts. The genes are TRBV20-1 and TRBJ2-3, with a weak D call TRBD2 (6 bases). Trimming took 5 bases from V and 2 from J, leaving 17 bases between them. The CDR3 consists of 15 residues. Germline values: CDR1 DFQATT, CDR2 SNEGSKA (reference sequence). CDR3 amino acids: CSAPVLAVPTDTQYF. The CDR3 nucleotides read TGCAGTGCTCCTGTATTAGCGGTACCCACAGATACGCAGTATTTT.

This clonotype has only a few counts. J is TRBJ2-7 and V is TRBV11-2; 11 bases agree with TRBD2. There are 22 residues in the CDR3. Germline-derived CDR1 and CDR2 are SGHAT and FQNNGV. The junction had 23 bases not matched to a gene; V was cut back by 2 bases and J by 2 bases. The CDR3 reads CASSLITSGQEGLAAVPYEQYF. The CDR3, as DNA: TGTGCCAGCAGCTTAATTACCTCGGGCCAAGAGGGACTAGCGGCGGTCCCCTACGAGCAGTACTTC.

The chain uses TRBV24-1 and TRBJ2-2; 8 bases fit TRBD1. With 2 bases clipped from V and 6 bases from J, the junction kept 7 bases outside the gene matches. The germline V gene encodes CDR1 KGHDR and CDR2 SFDVKD. The CDR3 spans 16 residues. The chain's CDR3 is CATSDSGTGRAGELFF. For the CDR3, the DNA is TGTGCCACCAGTGATTCCGGGACAGGACGGGCCGGGGAGCTGTTTTTT.

Details on this clonotype: A much larger clone sits a single nucleotide away, making a read error possible. This chain uses TRBV27 with TRBJ2-1, with a possible D match to TRBD2 (6 bases). The germline CDR1 and CDR2 sequences are MNHEY and SMNVEV (reference sequence). The CDR3 length is 12 residues. V lost 4 bases, J lost 12 bases, and 13 bases lay in between. The CDR3 DNA is TGTGCCAGCAGTTGGGCCGACGGGGGGCAGTTCTTC. Its translation: CASSWADGGQFF.

In this sample, this clonotype turned up many times. The chain recombines TRBV2 with TRBJ2-3; 10 nucleotides agree with TRBD1. The CDR3 sequence is 14 residues long. Germline-derived CDR1 and CDR2 are SNHLY and FYNNEI. Trimming cost V 4 bases and J 9 bases; bases outside gene matches: 7. The CDR3 protein is CASSVGTGDYTQYF. The CDR3 region has the DNA TGTGCCAGCAGTGTGGGGACAGGGGATTACACGCAGTATTTT.

There are many counts of this clonotype. This rearrangement joins TRBV3-1 to TRBJ2-4, with D possibly TRBD2 on 5 matching bases. Trimming removed 0 bases from V and 1 base from J, with 10 bases in between. CDR3 length: 16 amino acids. Germline CDR1 is LGHDT and CDR2 is YNNKEL (reference sequence). This chain's CDR3 is CASSQDLALAKNIQYF. CDR3 bases: TGTGCCAGCAGCCAAGACCTAGCTTTGGCCAAAAACATTCAGTACTTC.